The next 5 T cell receptor beta chains were all read from a single sample in a study of early T cells in non-severe SARS-CoV-2 infection. TCRdb redid the calling of the 5' RACE reads with MiXCR, one entry per CDR3 protein. Of tens of thousands of distinct CDR3 sequences listed, over 13% were seen once; the top ten hold roughly 3.1%. Sequencing was carried out using whole blood. The receptors were gathered from an adult who was a healthcare worker with PCR-confirmed SARS-CoV-2 infection or an uninfected control (not recorded which).

The V and J genes are TRBV7-8 and TRBJ2-1, with 9 bases that match TRBD2. V was pared by 2 bases and J by 7 bases, with 6 bases of the junction left unmatched. The CDR3 length is 15 residues. Germline V gives CDR1 SGHVS, CDR2 FQNEAQ. The chain's CDR3 is CASSLQGLARNEQFF. As DNA, the CDR3 is TGTGCCAGCAGCTTACAAGGACTAGCGCGTAATGAGCAGTTCTTC.

This clonotype was counted a few times. V gene TRBV7-8 combines with J gene TRBJ2-3; possible D gene TRBD1, 6 bases. Trimming removed 5 bases from V and 6 bases from J, with 15 bases in between. Germline V gives CDR1 SGHVS, CDR2 FQNEAQ. The CDR3 runs 14 residues. Here the CDR3 DNA reads TGTGCCAGCAGCATTACAGGGTCCCGCGATACGCAGTATTTT. This gives the protein CASSITGSRDTQYF. Drawing the rest from reference TRBV7-8 and TRBJ2-3, the complete variable domain is GAGVSQSPRYKVAKRGQDVALRCDPISGHVSLFWYQQALGQGPEFLTYFQNEAQLDKSGLPSDRFFAERPEGSVSTLKIQRTQQEDSAVYLCASSITGSRDTQYFGPGTRLTVL.

This clonotype was seen only a few times. CDR3 amino acids: CASSLQGRTGELFF. The CDR3 DNA reads as TGTGCCAGCAGCTTACAGGGTCGCACCGGGGAGCTGTTTTTT. This chain joins TRBV7-9 and TRBJ2-2; D might be TRBD1 (5 bases). Trimming removed 2 bases from V and 4 bases from J, with 8 bases in between. There are 14 residues in the CDR3. Germline V lookup: CDR1 SEHNR, CDR2 FQNEAQ (reference sequence).

V gene TRBV29-1 combines with J gene TRBJ2-7; TRBD1 matches 7 bases. CDR1 and CDR2 from the germline V gene are SQVTM and ANQGSEA. The V gene end was trimmed by 4 bases and the J gene end by 0 bases; junction bases not matched to a gene: 3. CDR3 length equals 13 residues. CDR3 sequence reads: CSVATGSSYEQYF. The CDR3 nucleotides are TGCAGCGTTGCGACAGGGAGCTCCTACGAGCAGTACTTC.

The V and J genes are TRBV7-2 and TRBJ1-3; no reliable D call. Trimming removed 1 base at V and 4 bases at J, with 5 bases between. The V gene's germline CDR1 is SGHTA and CDR2 FQGNSA. The CDR3 spans 13 residues. CDR3 in amino acids: CASSLVEGNTIYF. The CDR3 DNA reads as TGTGCCAGCAGCTTAGTCGAGGGAAACACCATATATTTT.